This T cell receptor beta chain comes out of a study of blood T cell repertoires in COVID-19. Study context: COVID-19 samples collected from the United States, Italy and Spain covered acute and convalescent phases.

This table comes from immunoSEQ multiplex PCR, and its TCRdb copy is limited to in-frame clones, with some not included. The sample contains about 220,000 clones, roughly 80% of which appear only once. Trimming left V 7 bases short and J 1 base short, with 22 bases between. CDR1 is SGHVS and CDR2 is FQNEAQ in the germline V gene. This CDR3 is built from 17 residues. Patients of the Seattle cohort, enrolled during active infection, were followed longitudinally. The clonotype was recovered from a woman in her 70s with COVID-19, enrolled during active disease. Sequencing input: peripheral blood. J is TRBJ2-5 and V is TRBV7-8; D is possibly TRBD2 (5 bases). This chain's CDR3 is CASIPTGTEATQETQYF. Here the CDR3 DNA reads TGTGCCAGCATTCCAACGGGTACGGAGGCCACCCAAGAGACCCAGTACTTC.